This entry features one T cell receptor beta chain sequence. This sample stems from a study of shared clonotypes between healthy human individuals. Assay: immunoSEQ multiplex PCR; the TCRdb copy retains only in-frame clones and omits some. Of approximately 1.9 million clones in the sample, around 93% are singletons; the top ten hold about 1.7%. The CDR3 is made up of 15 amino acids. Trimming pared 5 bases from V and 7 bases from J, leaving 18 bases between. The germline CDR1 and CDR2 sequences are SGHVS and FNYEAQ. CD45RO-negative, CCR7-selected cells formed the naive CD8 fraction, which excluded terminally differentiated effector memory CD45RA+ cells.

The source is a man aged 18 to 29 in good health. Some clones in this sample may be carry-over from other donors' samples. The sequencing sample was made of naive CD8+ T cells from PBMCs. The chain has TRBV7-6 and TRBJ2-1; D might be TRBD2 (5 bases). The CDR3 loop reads CASSPQQGPGNEQFF. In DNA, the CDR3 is TGTGCCAGCAGCCCCCAGCAAGGGCCGGGGAATGAGCAGTTCTTC.